The 30 T cell receptor beta chains presented below share a single source sample, sequenced in a study of PD-L1 blockade in urothelial cancer. The table came from immunoSEQ multiplex PCR; TCRdb's copy has only in-frame clones and leaves some out. The sample carries tens of thousands of clones, over 80% recorded once. Specified time point: pretreatment peripheral blood. Sequencing used PBMCs, obtained around atezolizumab (anti-PD-L1) treatment. These receptors originate from a man in his fifties or sixties with urothelial cancer.

This chain uses TRBV29-1 with TRBJ2-3; D remains unclear. V shed 7 bases and J shed 2 bases, with 22 bases lying between them. The CDR3 loop spans 16 amino acids. Germline V gene lookup returns CDR1 SQVTM and CDR2 ANQGSEA. The CDR3 coding sequence is TGCAGCGCCCGCTCCGTGGGCCATACAATCACAGATACGCAGTATTTT. This codes for CSARSVGHTITDTQYF.

The chain has TRBV21-1 and TRBJ2-1; the tabulated D call, TRBD1, remains unverified against the DNA. TRBV21-1 is shown as a pseudogene. This CDR3 comprises 17 residues. This CDR3 is CASSRDPTAPLYNEQFF. CDR3 nucleotide sequence: TGTGCCAGCAGCAGGGATCCGACAGCTCCTCTATACAATGAGCAGTTCTTC.

V gene TRBV6-5 combines with J gene TRBJ2-5; a weak D match, TRBD2 (5 bases). V gave up 6 bases and J gave up 2 bases, with 13 bases separating them. Germline V gives CDR1 MNHEY, CDR2 SVGAGI. The CDR3 contains 14 residues. CDR3 in DNA: TGTGCCAGCAGCCTCTGGACTGAACAAGAGACCCAGTACTTC. Its protein is CASSLWTEQETQYF.

The CDR3 spells CASSAGGPSYEQYF. The CDR3 nucleotides read TGTGCCAGTAGTGCGGGAGGACCCTCCTACGAGCAGTACTTC. The rearrangement uses TRBV19 and TRBJ2-7, with TRBD2 matching over 8 bases. Germline V gene lookup returns CDR1 LNHDA and CDR2 SQIVND (reference sequence). This CDR3 is 14 amino acids long. Unmatched junction bases numbered 3, after V lost 5 bases and J lost 0 bases.

The chain couples TRBV5-4 to TRBJ1-2, with TRBD1 identical over 7 bases. Per germline, CDR1 SGHNT and CDR2 YYREEE (reference sequence). CDR3 length equals 14 residues. V shed 7 bases, J shed 7 bases, and the junction held 13 bases outside the gene matches. CDR3 in amino acids: CASFIRDRPGGYTF. CDR3 sequence (DNA): TGTGCCAGCTTTATCCGGGACAGACCGGGTGGCTACACCTTC.

The chain has TRBV9 and TRBJ2-7; weak D call: TRBD1 (5 bases). The CDR3 consists of 15 residues. Germline assignment: CDR1 SGDLS and CDR2 YYNGEE. V lost 0 bases, J lost 4 bases, and 14 bases lay in between. In DNA form, the CDR3 reads TGTGCCAGCAGCGTAGGCCAGGGAACAGCGTACGAGCAGTACTTC. It specifies CASSVGQGTAYEQYF.

The chain couples TRBV6-1 to TRBJ1-5; 9 bases are shared with TRBD1. Unmatched junction bases numbered 5, after V lost 2 bases and J lost 6 bases. CDR3 length: 15 amino acids. The germline CDR1 and CDR2 sequences are MNHNS and SASEGT. The CDR3 loop is CASSEFYRGLQPQHF. The CDR3 nucleotides read TGTGCCAGCAGTGAATTTTACAGGGGGCTTCAGCCCCAGCATTTT.

This chain links TRBV5-1 with TRBJ1-1; D possibly corresponds to TRBD1 (6 bases). V lost 0 bases and J lost 1, with 10 bases in between. From germline, CDR1 is SGHRS and CDR2 YFSETQ. This CDR3 spans 15 amino acids. CDR3 region: CASSLGDTSNTEAFF. The CDR3 nucleotides are TGCGCCAGCAGCTTGGGGGACACCTCGAACACTGAAGCTTTCTTT. The whole variable domain, remainder taken from reference TRBV5-1 and TRBJ1-1, is KAGVTQTPRYLIKTRGQQVTLSCSPISGHRSVSWYQQTPGQGLQFLFEYFSETQRNKGNFPGRFSGRQFSNSRSEMNVSTLELGDSALYLCASSLGDTSNTEAFFGQGTRLTVV.

The table lists this clone with a few counts. The chain recombines TRBV5-4 with TRBJ1-4; D might be TRBD1 (5 bases). The germline V gene has CDR1 SGHNT and CDR2 YYREEE (reference sequence). CDR3 length equals 17 residues. Trimming cost V 4 bases and J 0 bases, with 16 bases left between them. CDR3 bases: TGTGCCAGCAGCCCTGGCGTAAAAGGGGCAACTAATGAAAAACTGTTTTTT. This sequence encodes CASSPGVKGATNEKLFF.

Here the CDR3 reads CASSYSSQASGKAQYF. The CDR3 nucleotides are TGTGCCAGCAGTTACTCGAGTCAGGCCTCAGGCAAGGCCCAGTACTTC. The gene calls are TRBV6-5 and TRBJ2-5, with D unresolved. The ends were cut back, 0 bases at V and 9 bases at J, with 20 bases in the middle. This CDR3 spans 16 amino acids. Germline V gives CDR1 MNHEY, CDR2 SVGAGI.

J is TRBJ1-2 and V is TRBV5-6; D is ambiguous. V shed 6 bases and J shed 6 bases, with 15 bases lying between them. The length of the CDR3 is 13 residues. The germline V gene has CDR1 SGHDT and CDR2 YYEEEE. The CDR3 here is CASTENRVDGYTF. CDR3 bases: TGTGCCAGCACCGAAAATCGGGTGGATGGCTACACCTTC.

The chain carries TRBV28 and TRBJ1-5; 8 nucleotides match TRBD1. This CDR3 has 14 residues. Germline CDR1 MDHEN, CDR2 SYDVKM. With 8 bases clipped from V and 3 bases from J, the junction kept 6 bases outside the gene matches. This chain's CDR3 is CASGGGQVNQPQHF. As DNA, the CDR3 is TGTGCCAGCGGGGGGGGACAGGTCAATCAGCCCCAGCATTTT.

V usage is TRBV6-6 and J usage is TRBJ2-6; perhaps TRBD1 as D (6 bases). Trimming cost V 5 bases and J 2 bases, with 10 bases left between them. CDR1 is MNHNY, CDR2 SVGAGI, per germline (reference sequence). The CDR3 length is 15 residues. The CDR3 sequence is CASSQTGPGANVLTF. The DNA of the CDR3 is TGTGCCAGCAGTCAGACAGGTCCTGGGGCCAACGTCCTGACTTTC.

This sequence joins TRBV7-2 and TRBJ2-2; 12 nucleotides line up with TRBD2. Looked up from germline, CDR1 is SGHTA and CDR2 is FQGNSA. The CDR3 sequence is 19 residues long. The trim removed 1 base at V and 0 bases at J, leaving 6 bases unmatched. CDR3 in DNA: TGTGCCAGCAGCTTAGGAGTACTAGCGGGAGGATCGAACACCGGGGAGCTGTTTTTT. This encodes CASSLGVLAGGSNTGELFF.

The V gene is TRBV6-1, the J gene TRBJ2-3, with D unclear. Deletions cut 2 bases from V and 5 bases from J, with 11 bases between. The CDR3 has 14 residues. Germline-derived CDR1 and CDR2 are MNHNS and SASEGT. The DNA for the CDR3 is TGTGCCAGCAGTGAATACGGCGACAAAGATACGCAGTATTTT. Translated: CASSEYGDKDTQYF.

V is TRBV7-2 and J is TRBJ2-5; 9 bases align to TRBD2. CDR1 and CDR2 (germline): SGHTA, FQGNSA. J gave up 4 bases and V 6 bases, and 6 bases lay outside the gene matches. The CDR3 extends over 14 amino acids. CDR3 residues: CASRLAGRGETQYF. CDR3 DNA sequence: TGTGCCAGCAGACTAGCGGGTAGAGGAGAGACCCAGTACTTC.

This clone has more than one count but fewer than ten. The rearrangement links TRBV11-2 to TRBJ2-2; no clear D gene. Germline V gives CDR1 SGHAT, CDR2 FQNNGV. The CDR3 covers 15 residues. The V gene lost 2 bases and the J gene lost 6 bases, with 13 bases spanning the gap. CDR3 residues: CASSLFLSQSGELFF. The CDR3 DNA reads TGTGCCAGCAGCTTATTCCTTTCACAGTCCGGGGAGCTGTTTTTT.

J is TRBJ2-2 and V is TRBV10-3, with unresolved D. Germline assignment: CDR1 ENHRY and CDR2 SYGVKD. Trimming shortened V by 6 bases and J by 1 base, and 15 bases separated the two germline ends. The CDR3 contains 16 residues. The CDR3 loop is CAIRPAERLNTGELFF. The CDR3 DNA is TGTGCCATCAGACCCGCGGAGAGGTTGAACACCGGGGAGCTGTTTTTT.

The genes are TRBV4-1 and TRBJ2-1; possibly TRBD2 for D (7 bases). Germline V gives CDR1 MGHRA, CDR2 YSYEKL. This CDR3 spans 16 amino acids. V lost 0 bases, J lost 5 bases, and 14 bases lay in between. CDR3 amino acids: CASSQDPGGLNNEQFF. The CDR3 nucleotides are TGCGCCAGCAGCCAAGATCCGGGGGGCCTTAACAATGAGCAGTTCTTC.

The V gene is TRBV2, the J gene TRBJ2-5; 10 bases map to TRBD2. V lost 4 bases to trimming and J lost 5 bases; unmatched junction nucleotides: 4. The CDR3 is 14 amino acids. Germline V gives CDR1 SNHLY, CDR2 FYNNEI. The CDR3: CASSATSGKETQYF. In nucleotides, the CDR3 is TGTGCCAGCAGTGCAACTAGCGGGAAGGAGACCCAGTACTTC. The full variable domain, its missing parts supplied by reference TRBV2 and TRBJ2-5, is EPEVTQTPSHQVTQMGQEVILRCVPISNHLYFYWYRQILGQKVEFLVSFYNNEISEKSEIFDDQFSVERPDGSNFTLKIRSTKLEDSAMYFCASSATSGKETQYFGPGTRLLVL.

The V and J genes are TRBV5-1 and TRBJ2-3, with 8 bases that match TRBD1. CDR1 and CDR2 from the germline V gene are SGHRS and YFSETQ. Trimming removed 1 base from V and 3 bases from J; junction bases left unmatched: 7. The length of the CDR3 is 16 residues. CDR3 bases: TGCGCCAGCAGCTTGCCGGGCAGGGGGCGAACAGATACGCAGTATTTT. Its translation: CASSLPGRGRTDTQYF.

The J gene is TRBJ2-7, the V gene TRBV7-2; 9 nucleotides align to TRBD1. The germline gives CDR1 SGHTA, CDR2 FQGNSA. This CDR3 has 16 residues. The trim removed 2 bases at V and 6 bases at J, leaving 11 bases unmatched. Here the CDR3 DNA reads TGTGCCAGCAGCTTAAGACGGGACAGGGTAGGAAGCGAGCAGTACTTC. It codes for CASSLRRDRVGSEQYF. The full variable domain, with the rest looked up from reference TRBV7-2 and TRBJ2-7, is GAGVSQSPSNKVTEKGKDVELRCDPISGHTALYWYRQSLGQGLEFLIYFQGNSAPDKSGLPSDRFSAERTGGSVSTLTIQRTQQEDSAVYLCASSLRRDRVGSEQYFGPGTRLTVT.

This clone has a single count. The chain recombines TRBV6-1 with TRBJ2-1; D gene uncertain. CDR1 is MNHNS and CDR2 is SASEGT in the germline V gene. The CDR3 totals 12 residues. The V and J ends lost 2 bases and 7 bases respectively, with 6 bases between them. This CDR3 is CASSEMRNEQFF. DNA for the CDR3: TGTGCCAGCAGTGAAATGCGGAATGAGCAGTTCTTC.

This chain joins TRBV11-2 and TRBJ2-4; 9 bases map to TRBD1. Unmatched junction bases numbered 0, after V lost 1 base and J lost 14 bases. The CDR3 length is 11 residues. Per the germline V gene, CDR1 is SGHAT and CDR2 is FQNNGV. The CDR3 loop is CASSLGDREYF. In DNA form, the CDR3 reads TGTGCCAGCAGCTTAGGGGACAGGGAGTACTTC.

The chain is built from TRBV25-1 and TRBJ2-5, with 11 bases identical to TRBD1. The CDR3 extends over 16 amino acids. From germline, CDR1 is MGHDK and CDR2 SYGVNS. The V and J ends lost 0 bases and 4 bases, in that order; junction bases with no gene match: 4. CDR3 region: CASSEYRTGGAETQYF. The DNA of the CDR3 is TGTGCCAGCAGTGAATATAGGACAGGGGGCGCAGAGACCCAGTACTTC.

Comments on this clone: No conserved phenylalanine or tryptophan ends this CDR3, so it is likely a read error. CDR3 sequence: CSVEVGRLSYEQYL. DNA of the CDR3: TGCAGCGTTGAAGTGGGCAGGTTATCCTACGAGCAGTACCTC. The V call is TRBV29-1, the J call TRBJ2-7; D gene ambiguous. Germline V CDR1 and CDR2: SQVTM, ANQGSEA. The CDR3 loop spans 14 amino acids. V lost 1 base and J 1 base, leaving 11 bases between the germline ends.

This sequence joins TRBV27 and TRBJ1-5, with D maybe TRBD1 (5 bases). Germline V CDR1 and CDR2: MNHEY, SMNVEV (reference sequence). The CDR3 is made up of 16 amino acids. V lost 0 bases and J lost 1, with 10 bases in between. The CDR3, as DNA: TGTGCCAGCAGTTTATCGGGACTGGGGAGCAATCAGCCCCAGCATTTT. This gives the protein CASSLSGLGSNQPQHF.

The CDR3 loop is CASSPASGDTDTQYF. The CDR3 region has the DNA TGTGCCAGCAGCCCGGCGAGCGGGGACACAGATACGCAGTATTTT. V is TRBV6-5 and J is TRBJ2-3; 7 bases match TRBD2. The germline V gene encodes CDR1 MNHEY and CDR2 SVGAGI. This CDR3 has 15 amino acids. After removal of 6 bases from V and 2 bases from J, the junction contained 8 bases not matched to a gene.

This sequence joins TRBV15 and TRBJ2-5, with D maybe TRBD1 (6 bases). Germline CDR1 reads LNHNV; CDR2 reads YYDKDF (reference sequence). V lost 3 bases to trimming and J lost 7 bases, with 18 bases between them. The CDR3 is 15 residues long. The CDR3: CATSSVGAPSGTQYF. In DNA form, the CDR3 reads TGTGCCACCAGCAGTGTGGGGGCCCCATCGGGGACCCAGTACTTC.

DNA of the CDR3: TGTGCCAGCAGCTTGATAACAGGGAGCAATCAGCCCCAGCATTTT. It codes for CASSLITGSNQPQHF. The gene calls are TRBV5-5 and TRBJ1-5, with a possible D match to TRBD1 (6 bases). CDR1 and CDR2 from the germline V gene are SGHKS and YYEKEE (reference sequence). CDR3 size: 15 residues. V lost 1 base, J lost 1 base, and 9 bases lay in between.